The present TCR beta chain was sequenced within a study of blood T cell repertoires in COVID-19. Concerning this clone: This specimen includes other DNA sequences encoding the same CDR3.

The V end lost 1 base, the J end lost 5 bases, and 11 bases lay between the germline ends. Germline CDR1 is SGHAT and CDR2 is FQNNGV. There are 14 residues in the CDR3. Assay used: immunoSEQ multiplex PCR; TCRdb lists only in-frame clones, some missing. Among 200,000 to 250,000 clones listed, more than 75% were seen once. The J gene is TRBJ1-1, the V gene TRBV11-2; perhaps TRBD1 as D (6 bases). The specimen sequenced was peripheral blood. The source of this sequence is a man older than 75 with acute or convalescent COVID-19. The CDR3 region has the DNA TGTGCCAGCAGCTTAGGCCAGGGGAATACTGAAGCTTTCTTT. Its translation is CASSLGQGNTEAFF.